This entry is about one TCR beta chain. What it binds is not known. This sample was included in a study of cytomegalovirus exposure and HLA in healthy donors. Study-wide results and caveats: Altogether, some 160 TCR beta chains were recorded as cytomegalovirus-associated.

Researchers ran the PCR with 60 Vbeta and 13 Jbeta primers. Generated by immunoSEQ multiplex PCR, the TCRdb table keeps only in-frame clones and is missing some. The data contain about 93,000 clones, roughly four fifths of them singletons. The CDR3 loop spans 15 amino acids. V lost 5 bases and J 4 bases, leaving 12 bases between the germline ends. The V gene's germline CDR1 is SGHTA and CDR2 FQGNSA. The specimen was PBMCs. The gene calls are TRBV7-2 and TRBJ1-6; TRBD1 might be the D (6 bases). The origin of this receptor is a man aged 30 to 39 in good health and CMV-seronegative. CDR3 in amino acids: CASSRGQPYNSPLHF. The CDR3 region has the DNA TGTGCCAGCAGCCGCGGACAGCCTTATAATTCACCCCTCCACTTT.